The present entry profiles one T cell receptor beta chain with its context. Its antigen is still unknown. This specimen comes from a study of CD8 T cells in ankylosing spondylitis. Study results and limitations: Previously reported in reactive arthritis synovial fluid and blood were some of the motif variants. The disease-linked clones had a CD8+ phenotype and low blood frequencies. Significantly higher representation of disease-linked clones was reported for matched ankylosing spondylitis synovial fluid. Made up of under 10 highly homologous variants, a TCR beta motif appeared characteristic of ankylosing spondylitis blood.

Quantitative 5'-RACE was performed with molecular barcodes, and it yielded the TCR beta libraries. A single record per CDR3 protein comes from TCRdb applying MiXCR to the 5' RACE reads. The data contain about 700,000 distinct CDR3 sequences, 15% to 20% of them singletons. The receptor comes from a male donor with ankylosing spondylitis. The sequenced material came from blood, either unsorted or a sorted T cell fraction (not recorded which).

This CDR3 is CSVASGTKNIQYF. The CDR3 DNA reads as TGCAGCGTTGCGTCGGGGACCAAAAACATTCAGTACTTC. The chain combines TRBV29-1 with TRBJ2-4; tentatively, D is TRBD2 (5 bases). Per the germline V gene, CDR1 is SQVTM and CDR2 is ANQGSEA. This CDR3 is 13 amino acids long. The V end lost 4 bases, the J end lost 2 bases, and 9 bases lay between the germline ends. The full variable domain, with the rest looked up from reference TRBV29-1 and TRBJ2-4, is SAVISQKPSRDICQRGTSLTIQCQVDSQVTMMFWYRQQPGQSLTLIATANQGSEATYESGFVIDKFPISRPNLTFSTLTVSNMSPEDSSIYLCSVASGTKNIQYFGAGTRLSVL.